The rows below give T cell receptor beta chains drawn from one sample of a study of blood T cell repertoires in COVID-19. Assay: immunoSEQ multiplex PCR; the TCRdb copy retains only in-frame clones and omits some. This table holds some 320,000 clones, nearly 90% found once. Sequences were obtained from PBMCs or T cells enriched from blood (not recorded which). All receptors derive from a woman aged 45 to 65 who had been exposed to COVID-19. CDR3s include the opening cysteine and the closing phenylalanine or tryptophan. The D gene is left open where the match is weak.

v_gene	d_gene	CDR3aa
TRBV28	-	CASSLRQWEAFF
TRBV28	-	CASSPNNTSFSYNEQFF
TRBV5-8	TRBD1	CASSLGQGSQPQHF
TRBV20-1	-	CSASPGYGYTF
TRBV27	TRBD1	CASGRDRGSQTQYF
TRBV4-2	-	CASSQEWVAGERTEAFF
TRBV7-2	TRBD2	CASSLGGFLNEQFF
TRBV6-5	TRBD1	CASRTGTGSYEQYF
TRBV7-7	-	CASSLNRQETQYF
TRBV4-1	-	CASSQMGGQETQYF
TRBV30	-	CAWSVQPDLRYNEQFF
TRBV7-2	-	CASSLGRDYGYTF
TRBV28	TRBD1	CASSISGTGGSEQYF
TRBV2	TRBD2	CASSWTSGGLILTDTQYF
TRBV28	-	CASRWGDKGNYGYTF
TRBV19	-	CASSIRLTADSPLHF
TRBV2	-	CASSPLLAEKYNEQFF